The 28 T cell receptor beta chains given below trace back to one sample, sequenced in a study of control samples from healthy donors and cancer patients. Sequencing was performed with immunoSEQ multiplex PCR; in TCRdb, only in-frame clones are kept and a portion is missing. Of 100,000 to 150,000 clones in the sample, roughly 86% were seen once. The sample was PBMCs. The origin of the receptors is a man aged 45-65 years with head and neck cancer.

V usage is TRBV6-1 and J usage is TRBJ1-6, with 9 bases matching TRBD1. Trimming cost V 3 bases and J 2 bases; bases outside gene matches: 8. The CDR3 runs 18 residues. CDR1 is MNHNS and CDR2 is SASEGT in the germline V gene. The CDR3 sequence is CASSDQTTGGTYNSPLHF. The CDR3 DNA is TGTGCCAGCAGTGACCAAACGACAGGGGGGACCTATAATTCACCCCTCCACTTT.

For the CDR3, the DNA is TGTGCCAGCAGTCGTTCCCTAGCCGCCTACAATGAGCAGTTCTTC. It codes for CASSRSLAAYNEQFF. V gene TRBV27 combines with J gene TRBJ2-1, with D possibly matching TRBD2 (5 bases). The length of the CDR3 is 15 residues. With 5 bases removed from V and 2 bases from J, the gap between germline ends came to 13 bases. CDR1 is MNHEY and CDR2 is SMNVEV in the germline V gene (reference sequence).

The chain combines TRBV2 with TRBJ2-5; TRBD1 aligns across 10 bases. The CDR3 runs 15 residues. J lost 5 bases, V lost 6 bases, and 9 bases had no gene match. From germline, CDR1 is SNHLY and CDR2 FYNNEI. The CDR3 protein is CASRGGTGAGETQYF. CDR3 coding DNA: TGTGCCAGCAGGGGAGGGACAGGGGCTGGGGAGACCCAGTACTTC.

This chain connects TRBV11-2 to TRBJ2-2; 11 nucleotides agree with TRBD2. Germline V lookup: CDR1 SGHAT, CDR2 FQNNGV. Trimming cost V 5 bases and J 6 bases; bases outside gene matches: 8. CDR3 length: 16 residues. CDR3 sequence: CASSTSSGGSSGELFF. The DNA for the CDR3 is TGTGCCAGCAGCACCTCTAGCGGGGGGAGTTCCGGGGAGCTGTTTTTT. Together with reference TRBV11-2 and TRBJ2-2, the CDR3 gives the full variable domain: EAGVAQSPRYKIIEKRQSVAFWCNPISGHATLYWYQQILGQGPKLLIQFQNNGVVDDSQLPKDRFSAERLKGVDSTLKIQPAKLEDSAVYLCASSTSSGGSSGELFFGEGSRLTVL.

The J gene is TRBJ2-4, the V gene TRBV12-3 or TRBV12-4; D is possibly TRBD1 (6 bases). CDR3 length: 12 residues. V lost 5 bases, J lost 7 bases, and 9 bases lay in between. This chain's CDR3 is CASSDQGNIQYF. As DNA, the CDR3 is TGTGCCAGCAGTGACCAGGGGAACATTCAGTACTTC.

The gene calls are TRBV6-5 and TRBJ2-7, with D possibly being TRBD1 (5 bases). This CDR3 contains 16 residues. CDR1 is MNHEY and CDR2 is SVGAGI in the germline V gene. V was pared by 2 bases and J by 2 bases, with 16 bases between. The CDR3 sequence is CASSYDSRTPTYEQYF. The DNA for the CDR3 is TGTGCCAGCAGTTACGACTCCCGGACACCTACCTACGAGCAGTACTTC.

The chain is built from TRBV2 and TRBJ2-4; the D gene is possibly TRBD2 (6 bases). Trimming left V 2 bases short and J 7 bases short, with 9 bases between. From germline, CDR1 is SNHLY and CDR2 FYNNEI. This CDR3 spans 13 amino acids. The CDR3 loop is CASSEYRGNIQYF. DNA for the CDR3: TGTGCCAGCAGTGAATACCGGGGGAACATTCAGTACTTC.

V usage is TRBV5-1 and J usage is TRBJ2-7; D is unclear. CDR3 length: 15 amino acids. The V end was cut by 4 bases, the J end by 3 bases, with 17 bases between. Per germline, CDR1 SGHRS and CDR2 YFSETQ. CDR3 protein: CASSISTPRDYEQYF. As DNA, the CDR3 is TGCGCCAGCAGCATATCCACACCTCGTGACTACGAGCAGTACTTC.

The chain recombines TRBV18 with TRBJ2-1; 10 bases match TRBD1. This CDR3 has 15 residues. The ends lost 5 bases at V and 5 bases at J; junction bases unmatched: 6. The germline CDR1 and CDR2 sequences are KGHSH and LQKENI. This CDR3 reads CASSYGQGDNNEQFF. Written as DNA, the CDR3 is TGTGCCAGCTCATACGGACAGGGGGACAACAATGAGCAGTTCTTC.

For this clone: Other nucleotide sequences from this sample produce the same CDR3. This chain connects TRBV27 to TRBJ2-7, with D tentatively TRBD2 (5 bases). The CDR3 loop spans 12 amino acids. The V and J ends lost 6 bases and 2 bases respectively, with 8 bases between them. In germline, CDR1 is MNHEY, CDR2 SMNVEV (reference sequence). This CDR3 is CASRTGTYEQYF. In DNA, the CDR3 is TGTGCCAGCAGGACGGGGACCTACGAGCAGTACTTC.

This chain uses TRBV5-4 with TRBJ2-7; no reliable D call. The CDR3 is 12 amino acids. In germline, CDR1 is SGHNT, CDR2 YYREEE (reference sequence). The V gene lost 3 bases and the J gene lost 3 bases, with 7 bases spanning the gap. DNA of the CDR3: TGTGCCAGCAGCTCCGACATCTACGAGCAGTACTTC. It codes for CASSSDIYEQYF.

CDR3 sequence reads: CASMGTPANEQFF. The CDR3 DNA reads as TGTGCCAGCATGGGGACACCGGCCAATGAGCAGTTCTTC. The chain joins TRBV6-5 to TRBJ2-1, with D perhaps TRBD1 (6 bases). The germline CDR1 and CDR2 sequences are MNHEY and SVGAGI. The CDR3 runs to 13 residues. V was trimmed by 7 bases and J by 6 bases, leaving 13 bases between them.

This clone came up a few times. This chain links TRBV24-1 with TRBJ1-2; 7 bases fit TRBD1. The CDR3 has 14 amino acids. Germline-derived CDR1 and CDR2 are KGHDR and SFDVKD. V lost 2 bases, J lost 8 bases, and 7 bases stayed unmatched. For the CDR3, the DNA is TGTGCCACCAGTGATTCTGACAGGGTGTACGGCTACACCTTC. Translating gives CATSDSDRVYGYTF.

This chain links TRBV7-9 with TRBJ2-1; a weak D match, TRBD2 (6 bases). Trimming shortened V by 1 base and J by 6 bases, and 19 bases separated the two germline ends. CDR1 is SEHNR and CDR2 is FQNEAQ in the germline V gene (reference sequence). The CDR3 has 17 residues. The CDR3 DNA follows: TGTGCCAGCAGCTTAGTTCCCGCGGGACCCGGAGGCAATGAGCAGTTCTTC. This gives the protein CASSLVPAGPGGNEQFF.

This chain connects TRBV10-3 to TRBJ1-2; D call uncertain. This CDR3 region has 12 residues. Germline V gives CDR1 ENHRY, CDR2 SYGVKD. Between the trimmed V and J ends, which lost 3 bases and 5 bases, there was a span of 7 bases. The CDR3 nucleotides read TGTGCCATCAGTGACAGAGAATATGGCTACACCTTC. It is translated as CAISDREYGYTF.

This clone has a single count. The chain employs TRBV11-2 and TRBJ2-2; D gene unclear. This CDR3 has 14 amino acids. Germline V gene sequence: CDR1 SGHAT, CDR2 FQNNGV. Trimming cost V 2 bases and J 6 bases, with 10 bases left between them. Here the CDR3 DNA reads TGTGCCAGCAGCTTAAATTTCTGGGCCGGGGAGCTGTTTTTT. Translated, it gives CASSLNFWAGELFF.

The gene calls are TRBV11-2 and TRBJ2-7; either TRBD1 or TRBD2 may supply D (5 bases each). Germline CDR1 SGHAT, CDR2 FQNNGV. Trimming took off 5 bases at V and 3 bases at J, with 11 bases between the two ends. This CDR3 is 13 amino acids long. Here the CDR3 reads CASSVGTVYEQYF. In DNA form, the CDR3 reads TGTGCCAGCAGCGTCGGGACGGTCTACGAGCAGTACTTC.

The V gene is TRBV28, the J gene TRBJ2-1; 7 bases agree with TRBD1. The CDR3 is 16 amino acids. The ends lost 7 bases at V and 4 bases at J; junction bases unmatched: 13. The V gene's germline CDR1 is MDHEN and CDR2 SYDVKM. This CDR3 reads CASTGLGTDLYNEQFF. CDR3 nucleotide sequence: TGTGCCAGCACCGGTCTGGGGACAGATCTTTACAATGAGCAGTTCTTC.

The genes are TRBV14 and TRBJ1-1; D ambiguous. The CDR3 consists of 15 residues. Germline V CDR1 and CDR2: SGHDN, FVKESK. V lost 4 bases and J 6 bases, leaving 18 bases between the germline ends. The CDR3 loop is CASSLAIGDGSEAFF. The DNA of the CDR3 is TGTGCCAGCAGCCTAGCTATCGGGGATGGGTCTGAAGCTTTCTTT.

The J gene is TRBJ1-1, the V gene TRBV7-3, with D possibly being TRBD1 (5 bases). From germline, CDR1 is SGHTA and CDR2 FQGTGA. The CDR3 has 13 amino acids. The V end lost 4 bases, the J end lost 9 bases, and 15 bases lay between the germline ends. CDR3 amino acids: CASSSSFWGKAFF. The DNA of the CDR3 is TGTGCCAGCAGCTCATCCTTTTGGGGGAAAGCTTTCTTT.

The CDR3 reads CASSLASGDYLSRGYTF. As DNA, the CDR3 is TGTGCCAGCAGCTTGGCCTCCGGCGATTATCTTAGTCGGGGCTACACCTTC. The chain employs TRBV5-6 and TRBJ1-2; no firm D call. V lost 0 bases and J lost 8, with 23 bases in between. The CDR3 contains 17 residues. Germline V gene data show CDR1 as SGHDT and CDR2 as YYEEEE.

The chain has TRBV18 and TRBJ1-1; 8 bases are a match to TRBD1. J gave up 1 base and V 0 bases, and 4 bases lay outside the gene matches. This CDR3 contains 16 residues. The V gene's germline CDR1 is KGHSH and CDR2 LQKENI. The CDR3 DNA reads TGTGCCAGCTCACCACCTTTTGGACAGGGGAACACTGAAGCTTTCTTT. Amino acids: CASSPPFGQGNTEAFF.

The J gene is TRBJ2-7, the V gene TRBV27; D may correspond to TRBD1 or TRBD2 (5 bases each). This CDR3 has 13 amino acids. Germline-derived CDR1 and CDR2 are MNHEY and SMNVEV (reference sequence). The V gene lost 5 bases and the J gene lost 0 bases, with 8 bases spanning the gap. The CDR3 DNA reads TGTGCCAGCAGTGGGGGAAGCTCCTACGAGCAGTACTTC. Protein: CASSGGSSYEQYF.

The chain is built from TRBV7-9 and TRBJ2-2; D uncertain. The CDR3 totals 14 residues. The V end was cut by 8 bases, the J end by 2 bases, with 12 bases between. Looked up from germline, CDR1 is SEHNR and CDR2 is FQNEAQ (reference sequence). CDR3 residues: CASQEQPNTGELFF. The CDR3 region has the DNA TGTGCCAGCCAGGAACAGCCTAACACCGGGGAGCTGTTTTTT.

The chain carries TRBV5-1 and TRBJ2-7, with TRBD2 identical over 9 bases. Per germline, CDR1 SGHRS and CDR2 YFSETQ. The CDR3 is 14 amino acids. V lost 3 bases to trimming and J lost 2 bases; unmatched junction nucleotides: 3. The CDR3 nucleotides read TGCGCCAGCAGCTGGACTAGCGTTACCTACGAGCAGTACTTC. Its protein product is CASSWTSVTYEQYF. The full variable domain, rest sourced from reference TRBV5-1 and TRBJ2-7, is KAGVTQTPRYLIKTRGQQVTLSCSPISGHRSVSWYQQTPGQGLQFLFEYFSETQRNKGNFPGRFSGRQFSNSRSEMNVSTLELGDSALYLCASSWTSVTYEQYFGPGTRLTVT.

This sequence joins TRBV19 and TRBJ2-7; TRBD1 matches 7 bases. This CDR3 is built from 16 residues. The germline gives CDR1 LNHDA, CDR2 SQIVND (reference sequence). The J segment lost 0 bases and the V segment lost 4 bases, leaving 9 bases of the junction unmatched. The CDR3 protein is CASSTPDRDSSYEQYF. Written as DNA, the CDR3 is TGTGCCAGTAGTACCCCCGACCGGGACAGCTCCTACGAGCAGTACTTC.

The rearrangement joins TRBV5-1 to TRBJ2-5; D remains unclear. This CDR3 has 13 amino acids. V lost 3 bases to trimming and J lost 4 bases, with 10 bases between them. CDR1 is SGHRS, CDR2 YFSETQ, per germline. The CDR3 nucleotides read TGCGCCAGCAGCTCTCCTAGGCGAGAGACCCAGTACTTC. Translating it yields CASSSPRRETQYF. Using reference TRBV5-1 and TRBJ2-5 for the parts outside the CDR3, the full variable domain is KAGVTQTPRYLIKTRGQQVTLSCSPISGHRSVSWYQQTPGQGLQFLFEYFSETQRNKGNFPGRFSGRQFSNSRSEMNVSTLELGDSALYLCASSSPRRETQYFGPGTRLLVL.

The genes are TRBV5-1 and TRBJ1-4; maybe TRBD1 (6 bases). Between the trimmed V and J ends, which lost 6 bases and 8 bases, there was a span of 23 bases. The CDR3 contains 16 residues. Germline V gene sequence: CDR1 SGHRS, CDR2 YFSETQ. CDR3 sequence reads: CASKRTAENLGEKLFF. The CDR3 DNA reads TGCGCCAGCAAAAGGACAGCTGAAAACCTAGGGGAAAAACTGTTTTTT.